Presented here are 16 T cell receptor beta chains from one specimen sequenced in a study of radiation and T cells in renal cell carcinoma. Time point reported: baseline pretreatment blood. Treatment specified: 15 Gy SBRT to primary tumor, nephrectomy 4 weeks later. Method: immunoSEQ multiplex PCR; TCRdb's copy keeps in-frame clones and lacks some. The table has about 140,000 clones, roughly 80% seen once; the top ten hold around 25%. The sequences come from blood, collected from a patient whose treatment included radiotherapy and nephrectomy. Every receptor here comes from a woman aged 45-59 years with renal cell carcinoma.

This clone turned up a few times. This rearrangement joins TRBV9 to TRBJ2-2; tentatively, D is TRBD1 (5 bases). V dropped 3 bases and J dropped 15 bases, with 15 bases sitting between them. Germline V gene sequence: CDR1 SGDLS, CDR2 YYNGEE. The CDR3 contains 12 residues. CDR3 residues: CASSATAGRMFF. The CDR3 nucleotides are TGTGCCAGCAGCGCGACAGCTGGAAGGATGTTTTTT.

The V and J genes are TRBV11-1 and TRBJ1-1, with 10 bases aligning to TRBD1. The CDR3 loop spans 15 amino acids. In germline, CDR1 is SGHAT, CDR2 FQDESV (reference sequence). The trim removed 5 bases at V and 2 bases at J, leaving 5 bases unmatched. This chain's CDR3 is CASSPRDRGNTEAFF. For the CDR3, the DNA is TGTGCCAGCAGCCCAAGGGACAGGGGAAACACTGAAGCTTTCTTT.

J is TRBJ1-3 and V is TRBV7-2, with TRBD1 matching over 8 bases. The ends lost 5 bases at V and 4 bases at J; junction bases unmatched: 7. The germline V gene encodes CDR1 SGHTA and CDR2 FQGNSA. The CDR3 is made up of 15 amino acids. This chain's CDR3 is CASSSTGGTGNTIYF. The CDR3 coding sequence is TGTGCCAGCAGCAGCACAGGGGGAACAGGAAACACCATATATTTT. The complete variable domain, with remaining parts taken from reference TRBV7-2 and TRBJ1-3, reads GAGVSQSPSNKVTEKGKDVELRCDPISGHTALYWYRQSLGQGLEFLIYFQGNSAPDKSGLPSDRFSAERTGGSVSTLTIQRTQQEDSAVYLCASSSTGGTGNTIYFGEGSWLTVV.

This chain uses TRBV7-2 with TRBJ2-7, with 11 bases that match TRBD2. CDR3 length: 15 amino acids. The V gene end was trimmed by 5 bases and the J gene end by 2 bases; junction bases not matched to a gene: 5. The germline gives CDR1 SGHTA, CDR2 FQGNSA. CDR3 bases: TGTGCCAGCAGCCGGACTAGCGGGCAAACCTACGAGCAGTACTTC. Protein product: CASSRTSGQTYEQYF.

Only a few counts were recorded for this clone. This sequence joins TRBV2 and TRBJ1-1; D remains ambiguous. V was clipped by 2 bases and J by 6 bases, with 7 bases between them. CDR1 is SNHLY and CDR2 is FYNNEI in the germline V gene. The CDR3 spans 12 residues. CDR3 loop: CASSELGPEAFF. DNA for the CDR3: TGTGCCAGCAGTGAATTGGGCCCTGAAGCTTTCTTT.

There are a few counts of this clone. The CDR3 coding sequence is TGTGCCAGCAGTGGGGAGTGGGGCTCCTACGAGCAGTACTTC. Its translation is CASSGEWGSYEQYF. V gene TRBV2 combines with J gene TRBJ2-7, with a tentative D call TRBD2 (5 bases). Trimming left V 4 bases short and J 0 bases short, with 10 bases between. Germline V gives CDR1 SNHLY, CDR2 FYNNEI. This CDR3 has 14 amino acids.

The chain is built from TRBV5-1 and TRBJ2-2; D perhaps matches TRBD2 (5 bases). The CDR3 runs to 19 residues. The ends were cut back, 0 bases at V and 2 bases at J, with 20 bases in the middle. Germline CDR1 reads SGHRS; CDR2 reads YFSETQ. This chain's CDR3 is CASSLELRTWETNTGELFF. CDR3 in DNA: TGCGCCAGCAGCTTGGAACTCCGAACGTGGGAGACTAACACCGGGGAGCTGTTTTTT.

This sequence joins TRBV9 and TRBJ1-2; 9 nucleotides match TRBD1. The CDR3 is 14 amino acids. The V segment lost 0 bases and the J segment 5 bases; nucleotides outside the gene matches: 2. Per the germline V gene, CDR1 is SGDLS and CDR2 is YYNGEE. The CDR3 DNA reads TGTGCCAGCAGCGTAGCGACAGGGGGTTATGGCTACACCTTC. Its protein product is CASSVATGGYGYTF.

The CDR3 loop reads CASHQGGNEQYF. The CDR3 coding sequence is TGTGCCAGCCATCAGGGGGGCAACGAGCAGTACTTC. This chain uses TRBV6-5 with TRBJ2-7, with a weak D call TRBD1 (7 bases). V gave up 8 bases and J gave up 5 bases, with 13 bases separating them. The CDR3 totals 12 residues. In germline, CDR1 is MNHEY, CDR2 SVGAGI.

CDR3 coding DNA: TGCGCCAGCAGTGATGGACAGGGGTGGGATACGCAGTATTTT. It specifies CASSDGQGWDTQYF. The J gene is TRBJ2-3, the V gene TRBV10-1, with 9 bases fitting TRBD1. CDR1 is WNHNN, CDR2 SYGVQD, per germline (reference sequence). Losses at the gene ends were 3 bases for V and 6 bases for J; bases not matched to a gene: 4. The CDR3 sequence is 14 residues long.

The rearrangement uses TRBV2 and TRBJ2-5, with TRBD2 matching over 10 bases. The V segment lost 6 bases and the J segment 4 bases; nucleotides outside the gene matches: 8. The germline V gene encodes CDR1 SNHLY and CDR2 FYNNEI. The CDR3 spans 15 residues. The CDR3 DNA follows: TGTGCCAGCAGCGAGGCAGCGGGGGGGAGAGAGACCCAGTACTTC. This encodes CASSEAAGGRETQYF.

V is TRBV18 and J is TRBJ2-1; TRBD2 matches at 13 bases. CDR3 length: 14 amino acids. Germline V lookup: CDR1 KGHSH, CDR2 LQKENI. Trimming at V came to 6 bases and at J to 7 bases, leaving 3 bases not matched to a gene. The CDR3 here is CASSPGLAGNEQFF. The CDR3 DNA sequence: TGTGCCAGCTCGCCGGGACTAGCGGGGAATGAGCAGTTCTTC.

The V gene is TRBV28, the J gene TRBJ1-5; a weak D match, TRBD1 (5 bases). V lost 7 bases and J 3 bases, leaving 16 bases between the germline ends. CDR1 and CDR2 (germline): MDHEN, SYDVKM. The CDR3 has 15 amino acids. The CDR3 DNA reads as TGTGCCAGCAAGACCCGGGGGGACGACAATCAGCCCCAGCATTTT. It is translated as CASKTRGDDNQPQHF. Full variable domain (rest looked up from reference TRBV28 and TRBJ1-5): DVKVTQSSRYLVKRTGEKVFLECVQDMDHENMFWYRQDPGLGLRLIYFSYDVKMKEKGDIPEGYSVSREKKERFSLILESASTNQTSMYLCASKTRGDDNQPQHFGDGTRLSIL.

V gene TRBV28 combines with J gene TRBJ1-3; 7 nucleotides line up with TRBD1. The CDR3 runs to 13 residues. The trim removed 8 bases at V and 8 bases at J, leaving 9 bases unmatched. Germline V gives CDR1 MDHEN, CDR2 SYDVKM. For the CDR3, the DNA is TGTGCCAGCTGCACAGGGGCCCTTGACACCATATATTTT. This sequence encodes CASCTGALDTIYF.

This sequence joins TRBV19 and TRBJ2-5; D ambiguous. In germline, CDR1 is LNHDA, CDR2 SQIVND (reference sequence). The V and J ends lost 2 bases and 1 base respectively, with 11 bases between them. The CDR3 is made up of 15 amino acids. CDR3 bases: TGTGCCAGTAGTATACGCGTACTGAGCCAAGAGACCCAGTACTTC. Its protein product is CASSIRVLSQETQYF.

This clone occurred many times. The chain combines TRBV19 with TRBJ1-5; D ambiguous. The V end was cut by 3 bases, the J end by 1 base, with 4 bases between. CDR1 is LNHDA, CDR2 SQIVND, per germline (reference sequence). The CDR3 spans 13 residues. The CDR3 region has the DNA TGTGCCAGTAGTATGGCCAGCAATCAGCCCCAGCATTTT. It codes for CASSMASNQPQHF.